This T cell receptor beta chain was recovered during a study of early T cells in non-severe SARS-CoV-2 infection. Looking at the study overall: It was bulk RNA from unsorted whole blood that was sequenced, and the chains were unpaired. Whole-study findings and limits: Missing private and CD4 specificities, VDJdb matching favored anti-spike CD8 responses.

A few counts support this clonotype. As yet, its antigen is unknown. Unique molecular identifiers (one per individual cDNA molecule) were attached. TCRdb re-derived calls from the 5' RACE reads in MiXCR, one entry per CDR3 protein. The table records 60,000 or so distinct CDR3 sequences, roughly an eighth of them present only once. J was trimmed by 7 bases and V by 0 bases; bases with no gene match: 10. The CDR3 is made up of 15 amino acids. The germline V gene has CDR1 DFQATT and CDR2 SNEGSKA (reference sequence). The receptor was isolated from an adult who was a healthcare worker with PCR-confirmed SARS-CoV-2 infection or an uninfected control (not recorded which). This specimen consisted of whole blood, obtained at baseline. V gene TRBV20-1 combines with J gene TRBJ2-7, with TRBD2 matching over 9 bases. CDR3 nucleotides: TGCAGTGCTAGAGAGGGCGGCGGGAGGGAAGGGGAGCAGTACTTC. This gives the protein CSAREGGGREGEQYF.